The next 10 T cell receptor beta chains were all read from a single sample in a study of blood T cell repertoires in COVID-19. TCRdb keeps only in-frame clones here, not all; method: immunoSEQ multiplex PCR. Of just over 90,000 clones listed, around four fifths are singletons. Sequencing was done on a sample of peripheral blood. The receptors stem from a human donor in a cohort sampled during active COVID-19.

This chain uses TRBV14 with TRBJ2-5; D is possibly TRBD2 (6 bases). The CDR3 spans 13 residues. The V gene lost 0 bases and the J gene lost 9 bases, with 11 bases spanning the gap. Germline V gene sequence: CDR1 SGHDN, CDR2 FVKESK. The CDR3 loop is CASSQDRGRSQYF. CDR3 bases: TGTGCCAGCAGCCAAGATCGTGGGAGGTCCCAGTACTTC. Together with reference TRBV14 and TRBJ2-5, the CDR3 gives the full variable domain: EAGVTQFPSHSVIEKGQTVTLRCDPISGHDNLYWYRRVMGKEIKFLLHFVKESKQDESGMPNNRFLAERTGGTYSTLKVQPAELEDSGVYFCASSQDRGRSQYFGPGTRLLVL.

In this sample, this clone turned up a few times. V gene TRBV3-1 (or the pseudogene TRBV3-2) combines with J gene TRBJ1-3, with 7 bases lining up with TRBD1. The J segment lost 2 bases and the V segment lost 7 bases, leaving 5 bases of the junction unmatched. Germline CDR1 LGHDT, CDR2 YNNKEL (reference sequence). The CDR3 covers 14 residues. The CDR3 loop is CASTTGAAGNTIYF. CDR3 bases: TGTGCCAGCACCACAGGGGCCGCTGGAAACACCATATATTTT.

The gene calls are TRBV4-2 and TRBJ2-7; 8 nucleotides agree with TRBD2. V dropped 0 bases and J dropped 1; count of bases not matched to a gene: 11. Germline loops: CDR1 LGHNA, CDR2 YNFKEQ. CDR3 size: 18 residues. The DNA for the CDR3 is TGTGCCAGCAGCCAAGATGCCCCGGGGGGGGACCGATCCTACGAGCAGTACTTC. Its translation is CASSQDAPGGDRSYEQYF.

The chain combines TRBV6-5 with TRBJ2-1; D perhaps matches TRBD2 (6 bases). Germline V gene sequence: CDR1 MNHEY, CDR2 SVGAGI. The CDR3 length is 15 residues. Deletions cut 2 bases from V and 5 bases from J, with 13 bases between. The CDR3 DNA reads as TGTGCCAGCAGTTACAGGGGACTCGCAAACAATGAGCAGTTCTTC. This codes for CASSYRGLANNEQFF.

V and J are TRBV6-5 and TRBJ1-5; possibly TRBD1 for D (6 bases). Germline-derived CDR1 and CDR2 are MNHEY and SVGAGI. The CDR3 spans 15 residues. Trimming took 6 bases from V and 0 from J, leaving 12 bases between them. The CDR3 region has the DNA TGTGCCAGCAGACGGACAGAGTATAGCAATCAGCCCCAGCATTTT. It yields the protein CASRRTEYSNQPQHF.

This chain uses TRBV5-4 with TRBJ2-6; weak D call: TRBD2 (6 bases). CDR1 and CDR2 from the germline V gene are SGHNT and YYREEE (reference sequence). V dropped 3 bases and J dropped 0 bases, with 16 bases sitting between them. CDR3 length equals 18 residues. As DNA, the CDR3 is TGTGCCAGCAGCTCGGGAGCCAGGGTAGGCTCTGGGGCCAACGTCCTGACTTTC. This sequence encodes CASSSGARVGSGANVLTF.

The CDR3 protein is CASSGLGSGRATDTQYF. The CDR3 DNA is TGTGCCAGCAGTGGCCTAGGAAGCGGGAGGGCCACAGATACGCAGTATTTT. The chain has TRBV28 and TRBJ2-3; the match to TRBD2 covers 10 bases. Germline values: CDR1 MDHEN, CDR2 SYDVKM. With V trimmed by 5 bases and J by 2 bases, 10 bases remained unmatched. This CDR3 has 17 amino acids.

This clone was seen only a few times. The CDR3 DNA follows: TGTGCCAGCAGTGAACTTATTCTAAACACCGGGGAGCTGTTTTTT. Amino acid sequence: CASSELILNTGELFF. J is TRBJ2-2 and V is TRBV2; D is unclear. Per the germline V gene, CDR1 is SNHLY and CDR2 is FYNNEI. This CDR3 contains 15 residues. Trimming stripped 2 bases from V and 2 bases from J, with 9 bases between.

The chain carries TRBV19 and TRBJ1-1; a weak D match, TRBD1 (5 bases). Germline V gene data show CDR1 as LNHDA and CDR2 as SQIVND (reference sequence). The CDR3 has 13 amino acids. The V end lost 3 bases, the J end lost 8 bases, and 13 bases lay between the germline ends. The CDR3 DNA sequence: TGTGCCAGTAGTATGAGTTCCAGGGCCGAAGCTTTCTTT. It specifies CASSMSSRAEAFF.

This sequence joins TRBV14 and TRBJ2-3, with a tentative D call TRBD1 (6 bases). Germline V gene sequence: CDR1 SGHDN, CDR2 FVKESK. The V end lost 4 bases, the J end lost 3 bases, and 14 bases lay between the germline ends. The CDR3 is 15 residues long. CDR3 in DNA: TGTGCCAGCAGCCGGGACATCCTTGCGACAGATACGCAGTATTTT. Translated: CASSRDILATDTQYF.